The 23 T cell receptor beta chains below come from one sample, sequenced in a study of T cells in tumors after PD-1 blockade (dated by TCRdb to between 2019 and 2020). Library preparation used the immunoSEQ multiplex PCR assay. Entries here come from immuneACCESS through TCRdb and include only in-frame sequences with V and J called. Some clones fail to appear in such tables; in the studies checked, an unresolved V gene covers under half of the shortfall, and the cause of the remainder is unknown. The sample table lists more than 14,000 clones, 82% of them with a count of one. 20% to 25% of the sample is held by the ten biggest clonotypes. This specimen's time point label, interpreted: after anti-PD-1 therapy. Sequencing used PBMCs, obtained after anti-PD-1 treatment. Receptors originate from a human donor with basal cell carcinoma.

The table lists this clone with a count of one. The V call is TRBV9, the J call TRBJ2-3; 10 bases line up with TRBD2. Germline-derived CDR1 and CDR2 are SGDLS and YYNGEE. V lost 3 bases to trimming and J lost 6 bases; unmatched junction nucleotides: 1. The CDR3 spans 13 residues. The CDR3 protein is CASSEGLADTQYF. DNA of the CDR3: TGTGCCAGCAGCGAGGGACTAGCGGATACGCAGTATTTT.

The CDR3 protein is CASSPSGTNQPQHF. For the CDR3, the DNA is TGTGCCAGCTCACCATCGGGGACGAATCAGCCCCAGCATTTT. The gene calls are TRBV18 and TRBJ1-5, with D possibly matching TRBD1 (5 bases). V was pared by 2 bases and J by 4 bases, with 9 bases between. Looked up from germline, CDR1 is KGHSH and CDR2 is LQKENI. The CDR3 sequence is 14 residues long.

This chain links TRBV3-1 (or the pseudogene TRBV3-2) with TRBJ2-7, with D unclear. CDR1 is LGHDT, CDR2 YNNKEL, per germline (reference sequence). V lost 3 bases and J 6 bases, leaving 9 bases between the germline ends. The CDR3 runs to 12 residues. This CDR3 is CASSQSRGEQYF. CDR3 nucleotides: TGTGCCAGCAGCCAGTCCCGAGGCGAGCAGTACTTC.

This clone was seen a single time. J is TRBJ1-6 and V is TRBV4-1; 7 bases are a match to TRBD1. Germline V gene data show CDR1 as MGHRA and CDR2 as YSYEKL. The CDR3 is 16 residues long. V was clipped by 1 base and J by 10 bases; unmatched bases: 10. The CDR3 bases are TGCGCCAGCAGCCAAGCTGACGGCAGGGGGTACTCACCCCTCCACTTT. Translation gives CASSQADGRGYSPLHF.

The V call is TRBV5-6, the J call TRBJ2-1; no reliable D call. Deletions cut 0 bases from V and 8 bases from J, with 6 bases between. Germline loops: CDR1 SGHDT, CDR2 YYEEEE. The CDR3 is made up of 12 amino acids. The CDR3 DNA sequence: TGTGCCAGCAGCTTGGTGTCGCATGAGCAGTTCTTC. Amino acid sequence: CASSLVSHEQFF.

This clone was detected only a few times. Written as DNA, the CDR3 is TGTGCCAGCAGCAGGCCGGGACAGGGTTCCTACGAGCAGTACTTC. Encoded protein: CASSRPGQGSYEQYF. The chain employs TRBV5-4 and TRBJ2-7, with 9 nucleotides matching TRBD1. Germline CDR1 is SGHNT and CDR2 is YYREEE (reference sequence). V dropped 4 bases and J dropped 1; count of bases not matched to a gene: 6. The CDR3 length is 15 residues.

The V gene is TRBV4-1, the J gene TRBJ2-1; weak D call: TRBD2 (6 bases). The CDR3 is made up of 18 amino acids. Germline loops: CDR1 MGHRA, CDR2 YSYEKL. The ends were cut back, 2 bases at V and 7 bases at J, with 24 bases in the middle. The CDR3: CASSQYGRSGAFVNEQFF. The CDR3 DNA reads as TGCGCCAGCAGCCAATATGGGAGGTCGGGCGCCTTTGTAAATGAGCAGTTCTTC.

This chain uses TRBV19 with TRBJ1-3; D is unclear. Germline-derived CDR1 and CDR2 are LNHDA and SQIVND (reference sequence). Trimming removed 4 bases from V and 0 bases from J, with 13 bases in between. The CDR3 sequence is 16 residues long. The CDR3 DNA follows: TGTGCCAGTAGTACGCCGCATTATTACTCTGGAAACACCATATATTTT. Encoded protein: CASSTPHYYSGNTIYF.

This clone was seen a single time. This sequence joins TRBV29-1 and TRBJ2-7; possibly TRBD2 for D (6 bases). Trimming took off 2 bases at V and 1 base at J, with 6 bases between the two ends. CDR3 size: 12 residues. Germline assignment: CDR1 SQVTM and CDR2 ANQGSEA. The CDR3 sequence: CSVELASYEQYF. For the CDR3, the DNA is TGCAGCGTTGAACTAGCGTCCTACGAGCAGTACTTC.

This chain's CDR3 is CAITTGEGYGYTF. In DNA form, the CDR3 reads TGTGCCATCACCACAGGGGAAGGGTATGGCTACACCTTC. V usage is TRBV10-3 and J usage is TRBJ1-2; 7 nucleotides agree with TRBD1. V lost 7 bases to trimming and J lost 5 bases; unmatched junction nucleotides: 7. Germline V gene lookup returns CDR1 ENHRY and CDR2 SYGVKD. This CDR3 has 13 residues.

The chain joins TRBV2 to TRBJ2-2; 11 positions match TRBD2. Per germline, CDR1 SNHLY and CDR2 FYNNEI. The CDR3 is made up of 13 amino acids. V shed 8 bases and J 5 bases; nucleotides not matched to a gene: 1. CDR3 amino acids: CASVAGGTGELFF. CDR3 bases: TGTGCCAGCGTAGCGGGAGGGACCGGGGAGCTGTTTTTT.

This clone was detected only once. In nucleotides, the CDR3 is TGCGCCAGCAGCCCCCCGGGGGTCGGTAACTATGGCTACACCTTC. Translating gives CASSPPGVGNYGYTF. This rearrangement joins TRBV4-1 to TRBJ1-2; the D gene is possibly TRBD1 (5 bases). The CDR3 sequence is 15 residues long. V dropped 4 bases and J dropped 1 base, with 13 bases sitting between them. CDR1 and CDR2 from the germline V gene are MGHRA and YSYEKL.

V and J are TRBV6-5 and TRBJ1-1; a possible D gene is TRBD1 (5 bases). Germline V CDR1 and CDR2: MNHEY, SVGAGI. The CDR3 runs to 13 residues. Trimming removed 4 bases from V and 4 bases from J, with 10 bases in between. CDR3 DNA sequence: TGTGCCAGCAGTTTCGGACAAACCACTGAAGCTTTCTTT. Protein product: CASSFGQTTEAFF.

In regard to this clone: At the DNA level, this CDR3 is encoded by other sequences in the same sample as well. The chain employs TRBV10-3 and TRBJ2-5, with TRBD2 matching over 9 bases. Germline CDR1 reads ENHRY; CDR2 reads SYGVKD. Losses at the gene ends were 2 bases for V and 5 bases for J; bases not matched to a gene: 3. The CDR3 is made up of 14 amino acids. The CDR3 region is CAISEPLAGETQYF. DNA of the CDR3: TGTGCCATCAGTGAGCCCCTAGCGGGGGAGACCCAGTACTTC.

V gene TRBV4-2 combines with J gene TRBJ1-2, with D maybe TRBD1 (5 bases). The V gene's germline CDR1 is LGHNA and CDR2 YNFKEQ. This CDR3 region has 14 residues. The V gene lost 4 bases and the J gene lost 8 bases, with 17 bases spanning the gap. The CDR3 spells CASSPNAGVGGYTF. The CDR3 DNA follows: TGTGCCAGCAGCCCCAACGCGGGGGTAGGGGGCTACACCTTC.

The chain links TRBV6-1 to TRBJ2-1; no clear D. Per the germline V gene, CDR1 is MNHNS and CDR2 is SASEGT. This CDR3 is 15 amino acids long. The V end lost 2 bases, the J end lost 7 bases, and 15 bases lay between the germline ends. This CDR3 is CASSESGWEGNEQFF. The CDR3 nucleotides are TGTGCCAGCAGTGAAAGTGGGTGGGAAGGGAATGAGCAGTTCTTC.

V and J are TRBV28 and TRBJ2-5; no firm D call. Germline V gives CDR1 MDHEN, CDR2 SYDVKM. CDR3 size: 15 residues. V was cut by 7 bases and J by 1 base, with 16 bases left in between. The CDR3 region is CASTSLSAFQETQYF. As DNA, the CDR3 is TGTGCCAGCACCTCCCTTTCGGCATTCCAAGAGACCCAGTACTTC.

This chain uses TRBV28 with TRBJ2-1; D not resolved. This CDR3 is 12 amino acids long. V was shortened by 8 bases and J by 10 bases, with 15 bases between the two germline ends. The germline V gene has CDR1 MDHEN and CDR2 SYDVKM. The CDR3 DNA sequence: TGTGCCAGCGTGTCTTTCGGGCGGGAGCAGTTCTTC. This translates into CASVSFGREQFF.

V is TRBV9 and J is TRBJ2-7; D gene ambiguous. The CDR3 covers 14 residues. Between the trimmed V and J ends, which lost 0 bases and 2 bases, there was a span of 9 bases. Per germline, CDR1 SGDLS and CDR2 YYNGEE. The CDR3 DNA sequence: TGTGCCAGCAGCGTAGGCATGGGCCCCTACGAGCAGTACTTC. Translation: CASSVGMGPYEQYF.

This clone was seen a single time. The chain is built from TRBV2 and TRBJ1-1, with a tentative D call TRBD1 (6 bases). With 6 bases removed from V and 0 bases from J, the gap between germline ends came to 14 bases. Germline V lookup: CDR1 SNHLY, CDR2 FYNNEI. This CDR3 is built from 15 residues. CDR3 amino acids: CASRKQGRMNTEAFF. CDR3 sequence (DNA): TGTGCCAGCAGAAAACAGGGAAGGATGAACACTGAAGCTTTCTTT.

This clone was seen only once. The chain recombines TRBV7-2 with TRBJ1-2; no firm D call. Germline lookup yields CDR1 SGHTA and CDR2 FQGNSA. Trimming pared 5 bases from V and 8 bases from J, leaving 9 bases between. The CDR3 is 11 amino acids. CDR3 in amino acids: CASSEIRGYTF. The CDR3, as DNA: TGTGCCAGCAGCGAGATTCGAGGCTACACCTTC.

This clone was counted a single time. The chain combines TRBV21-1 with TRBJ2-7; the table's TRBD1 call for D was not verified on the DNA. TRBV21-1 has pseudogene status. The CDR3 contains 20 residues. In nucleotides, the CDR3 is TGTGCCAGCAGCAAAAGGGGCCGCTTCTTGATCAGCCACCCCTCCTACGAGCAGTACTTC. Translating gives CASSKRGRFLISHPSYEQYF.

The rearrangement uses TRBV7-3 and TRBJ2-5; 8 bases map to TRBD2. With 2 bases clipped from V and 2 bases from J, the junction kept 4 bases outside the gene matches. The germline CDR1 and CDR2 sequences are SGHTA and FQGTGA. The CDR3 is 15 amino acids. For the CDR3, the DNA is TGTGCCAGCAGCTTAGCGGGGGGTCGGCAAGAGACCCAGTACTTC. This encodes CASSLAGGRQETQYF.